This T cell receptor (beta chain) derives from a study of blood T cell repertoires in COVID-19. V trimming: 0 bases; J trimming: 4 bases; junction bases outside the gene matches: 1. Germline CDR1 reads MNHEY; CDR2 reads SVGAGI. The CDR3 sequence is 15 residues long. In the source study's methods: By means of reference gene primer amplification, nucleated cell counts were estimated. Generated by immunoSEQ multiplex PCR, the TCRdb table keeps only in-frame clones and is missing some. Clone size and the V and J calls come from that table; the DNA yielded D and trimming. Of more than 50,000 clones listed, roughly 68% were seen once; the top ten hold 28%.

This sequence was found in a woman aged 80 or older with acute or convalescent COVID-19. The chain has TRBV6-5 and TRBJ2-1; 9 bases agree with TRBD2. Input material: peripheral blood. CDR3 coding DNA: TGTGCCAGCAGTTACTCGACTAGCGGTTACAATGAGCAGTTCTTC. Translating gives CASSYSTSGYNEQFF.